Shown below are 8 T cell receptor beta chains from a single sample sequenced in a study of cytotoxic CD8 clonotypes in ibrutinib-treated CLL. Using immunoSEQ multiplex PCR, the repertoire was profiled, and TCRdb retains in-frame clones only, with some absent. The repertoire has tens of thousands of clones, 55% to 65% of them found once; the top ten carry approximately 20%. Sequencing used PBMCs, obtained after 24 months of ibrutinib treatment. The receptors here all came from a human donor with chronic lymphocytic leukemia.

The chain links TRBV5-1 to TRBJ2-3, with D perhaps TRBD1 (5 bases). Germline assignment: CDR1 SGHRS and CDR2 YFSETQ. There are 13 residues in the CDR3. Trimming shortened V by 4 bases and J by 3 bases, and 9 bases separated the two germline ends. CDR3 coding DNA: TGCGCCAGCAGCGGGCAGGGAACAGATACGCAGTATTTT. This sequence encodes CASSGQGTDTQYF.

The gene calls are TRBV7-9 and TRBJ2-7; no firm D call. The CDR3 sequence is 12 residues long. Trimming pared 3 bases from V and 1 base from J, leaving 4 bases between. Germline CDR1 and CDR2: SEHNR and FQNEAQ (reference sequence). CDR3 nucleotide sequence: TGTGCCAGCAGCTTCCAATCCTACGAGCAGTACTTC. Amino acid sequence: CASSFQSYEQYF.

The CDR3 bases are TGTGCCAGCAGTTACTCGATGGGTTGGGGAAACTATGGCTACACCTTC. It yields the protein CASSYSMGWGNYGYTF. The chain couples TRBV6-5 to TRBJ1-2; D gene unclear. The CDR3 contains 16 residues. V lost 0 bases and J lost 2, with 13 bases in between. The V gene's germline CDR1 is MNHEY and CDR2 SVGAGI.

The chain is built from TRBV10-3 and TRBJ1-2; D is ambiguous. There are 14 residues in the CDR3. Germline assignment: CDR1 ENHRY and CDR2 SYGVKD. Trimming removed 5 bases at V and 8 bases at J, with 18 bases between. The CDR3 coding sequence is TGTGCCATCAGTCTCCCTACCCACGCGGGGGGCTACACCTTC. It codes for CAISLPTHAGGYTF.

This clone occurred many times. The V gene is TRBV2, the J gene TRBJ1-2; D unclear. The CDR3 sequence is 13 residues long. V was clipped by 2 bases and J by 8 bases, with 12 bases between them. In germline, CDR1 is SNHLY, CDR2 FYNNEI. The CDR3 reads CASSERAGKGYTF. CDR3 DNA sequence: TGTGCCAGCAGTGAAAGGGCGGGGAAAGGCTACACCTTC.

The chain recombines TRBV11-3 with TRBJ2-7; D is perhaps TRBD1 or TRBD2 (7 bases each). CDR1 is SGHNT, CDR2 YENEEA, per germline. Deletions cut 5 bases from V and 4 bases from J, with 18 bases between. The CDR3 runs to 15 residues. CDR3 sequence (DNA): TGTGCCAGCAGCCTGTTGGGGCAGGGGGGGTACGAGCAGTACGTC. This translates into CASSLLGQGGYEQYV.

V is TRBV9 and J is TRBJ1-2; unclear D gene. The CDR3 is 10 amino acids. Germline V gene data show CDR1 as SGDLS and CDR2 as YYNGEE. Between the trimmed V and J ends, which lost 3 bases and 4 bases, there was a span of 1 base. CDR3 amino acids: CASSGYGYTF. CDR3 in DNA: TGTGCCAGCAGCGGCTATGGCTACACCTTC.

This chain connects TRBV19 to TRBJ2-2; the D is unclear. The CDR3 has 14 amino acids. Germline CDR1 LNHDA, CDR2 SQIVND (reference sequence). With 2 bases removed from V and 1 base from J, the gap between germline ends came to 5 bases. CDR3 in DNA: TGTGCCAGTAGTATAAGTCAGAACACCGGGGAGCTGTTTTTT. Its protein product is CASSISQNTGELFF.